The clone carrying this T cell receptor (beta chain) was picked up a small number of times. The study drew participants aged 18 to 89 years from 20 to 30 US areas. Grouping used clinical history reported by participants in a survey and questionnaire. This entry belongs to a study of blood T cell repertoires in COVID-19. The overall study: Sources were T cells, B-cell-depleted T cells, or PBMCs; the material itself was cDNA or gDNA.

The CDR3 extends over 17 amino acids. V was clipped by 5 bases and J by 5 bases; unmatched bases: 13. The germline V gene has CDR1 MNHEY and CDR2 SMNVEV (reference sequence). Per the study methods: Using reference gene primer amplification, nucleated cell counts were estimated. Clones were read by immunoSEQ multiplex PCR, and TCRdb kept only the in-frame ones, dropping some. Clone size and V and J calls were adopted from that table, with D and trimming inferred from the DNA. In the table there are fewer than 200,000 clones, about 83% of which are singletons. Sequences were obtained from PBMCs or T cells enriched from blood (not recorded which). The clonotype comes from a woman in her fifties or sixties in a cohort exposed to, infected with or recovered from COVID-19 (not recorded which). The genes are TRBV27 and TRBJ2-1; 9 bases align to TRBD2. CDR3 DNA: TGTGCCAGCAGTACCACTACGCCTGCGGGAGGGGACAATGAGCAGTTCTTC. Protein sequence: CASSTTTPAGGDNEQFF.